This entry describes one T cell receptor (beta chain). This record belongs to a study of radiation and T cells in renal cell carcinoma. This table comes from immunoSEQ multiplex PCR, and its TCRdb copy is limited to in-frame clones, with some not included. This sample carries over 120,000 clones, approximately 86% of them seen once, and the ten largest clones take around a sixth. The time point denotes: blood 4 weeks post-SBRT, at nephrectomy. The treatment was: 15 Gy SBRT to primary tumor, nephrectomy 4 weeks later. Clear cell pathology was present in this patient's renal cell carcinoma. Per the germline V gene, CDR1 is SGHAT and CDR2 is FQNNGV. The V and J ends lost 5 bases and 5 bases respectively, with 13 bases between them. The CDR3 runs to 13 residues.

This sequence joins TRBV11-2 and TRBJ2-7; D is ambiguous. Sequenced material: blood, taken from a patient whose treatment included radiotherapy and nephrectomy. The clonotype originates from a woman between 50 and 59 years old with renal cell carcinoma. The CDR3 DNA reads TGTGCCAGCAGCCCTAGATATACAGACGAGCAGTACTTC. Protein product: CASSPRYTDEQYF.